In this sample, the clone carrying this TCR beta chain turned up once. In germline, CDR1 is SGHAT, CDR2 FQNNGV. CDR3 length: 14 amino acids. V was pared by 3 bases and J by 2 bases, with 10 bases between. This record comes from a study of control samples from healthy donors and cancer patients. Libraries were prepared by immunoSEQ multiplex PCR; TCRdb keeps only in-frame clonotypes and omits some of them. The sample gives 120,000 or so clones, 91% of which show up once; 6% to 8.5% is in the top ten. This chain links TRBV11-2 with TRBJ1-1; D remains ambiguous. This clonotype originated in a woman younger than 35 in good health. What was sequenced was blood. The CDR3 sequence: CASSFGRLNTEAFF. For the CDR3, the DNA is TGTGCCAGCAGCTTTGGGCGGTTAAACACTGAAGCTTTCTTT.